These 23 T cell receptor beta chains share one sample of origin, sequenced in a study of blood T cell repertoires in COVID-19. The assay was immunoSEQ multiplex PCR, and TCRdb's table has in-frame clones only and misses some. The sample shows over 150,000 clones, approximately 84% of them seen only once. The sequenced sample consisted of PBMCs or T cells enriched from blood (not recorded which). The receptors originated from a man between 40 and 49 years old who had recovered from COVID-19.

The gene calls are TRBV2 and TRBJ2-4, with D maybe TRBD1 (7 bases). Trimming left V 7 bases short and J 9 bases short, with 19 bases between. This CDR3 is 14 amino acids long. CDR1 SNHLY and CDR2 FYNNEI come from the germline V gene. Here the CDR3 DNA reads TGTGCCAGCACAGGGGGGTCCGTAAGTACCATTCAGTACTTC. Protein sequence: CASTGGSVSTIQYF.

CDR3 coding DNA: TGTGCCAGCAGCCGGGACACAAGAAACACCATATATTTT. The encoded protein is CASSRDTRNTIYF. The rearrangement joins TRBV3-1 (or the pseudogene TRBV3-2) to TRBJ1-3; a possible D gene is TRBD1 (6 bases). The CDR3 runs to 13 residues. Germline loops: CDR1 LGHDT, CDR2 YNNKEL (reference sequence). V lost 4 bases and J lost 5, with 9 bases in between.

This clone appeared a single time. The CDR3 protein is CASSLWSSYNSPLHF. DNA of the CDR3: TGCGCCAGCAGCTTGTGGAGCTCCTATAATTCACCCCTCCACTTT. The J gene is TRBJ1-6, the V gene TRBV5-1; D gene ambiguous. V lost 1 base and J 0 bases, leaving 5 bases between the germline ends. Germline values: CDR1 SGHRS, CDR2 YFSETQ. The CDR3 totals 15 residues. Variable domain in full (rest from reference TRBV5-1 and TRBJ1-6): KAGVTQTPRYLIKTRGQQVTLSCSPISGHRSVSWYQQTPGQGLQFLFEYFSETQRNKGNFPGRFSGRQFSNSRSEMNVSTLELGDSALYLCASSLWSSYNSPLHFGNGTRLTVT.

The V call is TRBV6-5, the J call TRBJ1-4, with a weak D call TRBD1 (6 bases). Deletions cut 6 bases from V and 5 bases from J, with 10 bases between. CDR3 length: 13 residues. Germline V CDR1 and CDR2: MNHEY, SVGAGI. As DNA, the CDR3 is TGTGCCAGCAGAAGGGGGTCCAATGAAAAACTGTTTTTT. Its protein is CASRRGSNEKLFF.

This clone appeared a single time. The chain carries TRBV12-3 or TRBV12-4 and TRBJ1-2; 7 bases line up with TRBD1. V lost 8 bases to trimming and J lost 1 base; unmatched junction nucleotides: 4. The CDR3 runs 13 residues. The CDR3 region is CASYGTDNYGYTF. The CDR3, as DNA: TGTGCCAGCTACGGGACAGATAACTATGGCTACACCTTC.

The chain is built from TRBV9 and TRBJ1-1, with a possible D match to TRBD1 (6 bases). CDR1 is SGDLS, CDR2 YYNGEE, per germline. The V and J ends lost 4 bases and 4 bases respectively, with 14 bases between them. This CDR3 spans 14 amino acids. Written as DNA, the CDR3 is TGTGCCAGCAGCCCCCCAGGACAGTTCACTGAAGCTTTCTTT. This gives the protein CASSPPGQFTEAFF.

The V call is TRBV7-6, the J call TRBJ1-4, with 7 bases identical to TRBD1. Germline values: CDR1 SGHVS, CDR2 FNYEAQ. Germline trimming cut 5 bases from V and 7 bases from J; bases unmatched to any gene: 10. This CDR3 contains 15 residues. The DNA of the CDR3 is TGTGCCAGCAGCCTTCAGACAGGGTCGCGTGAAAAACTGTTTTTT. Residues: CASSLQTGSREKLFF.

The chain links TRBV4-2 to TRBJ2-3, with no clear D. V was clipped by 0 bases and J by 5 bases, with 12 bases between them. Germline CDR1 is LGHNA and CDR2 is YNFKEQ. This CDR3 region has 15 residues. The chain's CDR3 is CASSQEFLAGDTQYF. Written as DNA, the CDR3 is TGTGCCAGCAGCCAAGAGTTTTTGGCAGGAGATACGCAGTATTTT.

The chain links TRBV19 to TRBJ2-7; 9 bases agree with TRBD1. The CDR3 extends over 15 amino acids. The junction had 10 bases not matched to a gene; V was cut back by 4 bases and J by 6 bases. Germline CDR1 is LNHDA and CDR2 is SQIVND (reference sequence). CDR3 nucleotides: TGTGCCAGTAGTACGACCGGGACAGGGCACGGCGAGCAGTACTTC. Translated, it gives CASSTTGTGHGEQYF. Based on the CDR3 plus reference TRBV19 and TRBJ2-7, the full variable domain is DGGITQSPKYLFRKEGQNVTLSCEQNLNHDAMYWYRQDPGQGLRLIYYSQIVNDFQKGDIAEGYSVSREKKESFPLTVTSAQKNPTAFYLCASSTTGTGHGEQYFGPGTRLTVT.

V is TRBV28 and J is TRBJ1-6; maybe TRBD1 (6 bases). Trimming took 6 bases from V and 9 from J, leaving 15 bases between them. The CDR3 is 14 amino acids. Germline V CDR1 and CDR2: MDHEN, SYDVKM. CDR3 nucleotides: TGTGCCAGCAGCTCTCCACAGGGCGTTTCACCCCTCCACTTT. Encoded protein: CASSSPQGVSPLHF.

This clone has at least ten counts. J is TRBJ1-1 and V is TRBV6-5; D is perhaps TRBD1 (5 bases). The V end lost 9 bases, the J end lost 5 bases, and 13 bases lay between the germline ends. Germline V gives CDR1 MNHEY, CDR2 SVGAGI. The CDR3 is made up of 12 amino acids. CDR3 DNA: TGTGCCAGTACGGGGGGAGGGACTGAAGCTTTCTTT. Translating it yields CASTGGGTEAFF.

The DNA for the CDR3 is TGTGCCAGCAGCCGCCAAGGGACAGGGGTGGGCGAAAAACTGTTTTTT. This translates into CASSRQGTGVGEKLFF. This sequence joins TRBV7-6 and TRBJ1-4; TRBD1 aligns across 10 bases. Germline lookup yields CDR1 SGHVS and CDR2 FNYEAQ. The CDR3 extends over 16 amino acids. With 5 bases clipped from V and 8 bases from J, the junction kept 11 bases outside the gene matches.

The genes are TRBV19 and TRBJ1-1, with D tentatively TRBD1 (6 bases). The V end was cut by 0 bases, the J end by 1 base, with 9 bases between. Looked up from germline, CDR1 is LNHDA and CDR2 is SQIVND (reference sequence). The CDR3 length is 15 residues. In DNA, the CDR3 is TGTGCCAGTAGTATAGAGGCCAGGGGGAACACTGAAGCTTTCTTT. It translates to CASSIEARGNTEAFF.

The chain recombines TRBV20-1 with TRBJ1-1, with D tentatively TRBD1 (5 bases). The CDR3 sequence is 14 residues long. From germline, CDR1 is DFQATT and CDR2 SNEGSKA (reference sequence). Trimming left V 3 bases short and J 1 base short, with 12 bases between. The CDR3 here is CSASRQLGNTEAFF. The CDR3 region has the DNA TGCAGTGCTAGTAGACAGTTAGGGAACACTGAAGCTTTCTTT.

J is TRBJ1-5 and V is TRBV19; 10 bases line up with TRBD1. This CDR3 is built from 14 residues. Unmatched junction bases numbered 2, after V lost 4 bases and J lost 5 bases. Per germline, CDR1 LNHDA and CDR2 SQIVND (reference sequence). DNA of the CDR3: TGTGCCAGTAGTACGGACAGGGGGTATCAGCCCCAGCATTTT. It is translated as CASSTDRGYQPQHF.

This sequence joins TRBV5-1 and TRBJ1-2; D gene unclear. Germline lookup yields CDR1 SGHRS and CDR2 YFSETQ. The length of the CDR3 is 13 residues. V was trimmed by 2 bases and J by 5 bases, leaving 10 bases between them. The CDR3 region has the DNA TGCGCCAGCAGCTTTGGTGCAACTTATGGCTACACCTTC. This gives the protein CASSFGATYGYTF.

This chain's CDR3 is CASSLEQNTEAFF. CDR3 coding DNA: TGCGCCAGCAGCTTGGAGCAGAACACTGAAGCTTTCTTT. The chain links TRBV5-1 to TRBJ1-1; D is unclear. The CDR3 covers 13 residues. Trimming left V 0 bases short and J 1 base short, with 4 bases between. In germline, CDR1 is SGHRS, CDR2 YFSETQ.

This sequence joins TRBV11-2 and TRBJ2-1, with TRBD2 identical over 9 bases. CDR1 and CDR2 (germline): SGHAT, FQNNGV. Germline trimming cut 2 bases from V and 6 bases from J; bases unmatched to any gene: 8. The CDR3 has 16 residues. The CDR3 nucleotides are TGTGCCAGCAGCTTATTCGGGCGGGGGGGCCGCAATGAGCAGTTCTTC. This gives the protein CASSLFGRGGRNEQFF. Full variable domain (remainder filled in from reference TRBV11-2 and TRBJ2-1): EAGVAQSPRYKIIEKRQSVAFWCNPISGHATLYWYQQILGQGPKLLIQFQNNGVVDDSQLPKDRFSAERLKGVDSTLKIQPAKLEDSAVYLCASSLFGRGGRNEQFFGPGTRLTVL.

The chain carries TRBV21-1 and TRBJ1-4. TRBV21-1 is deemed a pseudogene. The CDR3 consists of 11 residues. Here the CDR3 reads CATRGNEKLFF. In nucleotides, the CDR3 is TGTGCCACCCGAGGTAATGAAAAACTGTTTTTT.

This clone was counted a single time. The rearrangement uses TRBV29-1 and TRBJ1-2; 7 bases fit TRBD1. The CDR3 loop spans 15 amino acids. Germline V lookup: CDR1 SQVTM, CDR2 ANQGSEA. Unmatched junction bases numbered 11, after V lost 3 bases and J lost 4 bases. This CDR3 is CSVDGTRQGGYGYTF. CDR3 DNA: TGCAGCGTTGATGGGACACGACAGGGTGGCTATGGCTACACCTTC.

The gene calls are TRBV6-4 and TRBJ1-1; D may be TRBD1 (5 bases). This CDR3 contains 13 residues. With 8 bases removed from V and 5 bases from J, the gap between germline ends came to 15 bases. Germline V CDR1 and CDR2: MRHNA, SNTAGT. Here the CDR3 reads CASSILGGTEAFF. For the CDR3, the DNA is TGTGCCAGCTCTATACTCGGGGGTACTGAAGCTTTCTTT.

J is TRBJ2-5 and V is TRBV10-3; a weak D match, TRBD1 (6 bases). The CDR3 has 14 amino acids. Germline assignment: CDR1 ENHRY and CDR2 SYGVKD. Trimming shortened V by 5 bases and J by 2 bases, and 12 bases separated the two germline ends. The CDR3 nucleotides are TGTGCCATCAGTCAACAGGGACCTCAAGAGACCCAGTACTTC. This translates into CAISQQGPQETQYF.

The chain combines TRBV4-1 with TRBJ2-5; 14 bases align to TRBD2. The CDR3 has 16 amino acids. Trimming at V came to 3 bases and at J to 3 bases, leaving 3 bases not matched to a gene. Germline values: CDR1 MGHRA, CDR2 YSYEKL. CDR3: CASSHPGLAGEETQYF. CDR3 nucleotides: TGCGCCAGCAGCCACCCGGGACTAGCGGGGGAAGAGACCCAGTACTTC.